The 4 T cell receptor beta chains below were found in one sample sequenced in a study of T cells after yellow fever vaccination. MiXCR, run by TCRdb on the 5' RACE reads, gives a single entry per CDR3 protein. The sample shows 200,000 to 300,000 distinct CDR3 sequences, roughly 13% of them seen only once. This material consisted of CD4+ T cells sorted from PBMCs, taken 45 days after the yellow fever booster vaccination. The receptors were gathered from a man aged 30 to 39 who received the YFV17D yellow fever vaccine.

This clonotype was recorded many times. The chain couples TRBV6-5 to TRBJ2-6, with D possibly TRBD2 on 5 matching bases. With 7 bases removed from V and 3 bases from J, the gap between germline ends came to 10 bases. This CDR3 region has 14 residues. Germline V gives CDR1 MNHEY, CDR2 SVGAGI. CDR3 sequence: CASTRRNGANVLTF. CDR3 coding DNA: TGTGCCAGCACCAGGAGGAATGGGGCCAACGTCCTGACTTTC.

V usage is TRBV20-1 and J usage is TRBJ1-4, with D unclear. Trimming shortened V by 2 bases and J by 11 bases, and 9 bases separated the two germline ends. Germline CDR1 reads DFQATT; CDR2 reads SNEGSKA (reference sequence). This CDR3 spans 11 amino acids. The CDR3 here is CSARIWEKLFF. The CDR3 region has the DNA TGCAGTGCTAGAATATGGGAGAAACTGTTTTTT.

There are a few counts of this clonotype. The V call is TRBV3-1, the J call TRBJ1-1, with D hard to call. The germline V and J ends were trimmed by 0 bases and 4 bases, with 9 bases remaining between them. In germline, CDR1 is LGHDT, CDR2 YNNKEL (reference sequence). The CDR3 is 14 residues long. The CDR3 DNA reads as TGTGCCAGCAGCCAAGATGGTGGGAGCACTGAAGCTTTCTTT. This encodes CASSQDGGSTEAFF.

In its sample, this clonotype was seen a few times. V is TRBV9 and J is TRBJ2-7; D perhaps matches TRBD2 (5 bases). In germline, CDR1 is SGDLS, CDR2 YYNGEE. V dropped 4 bases and J dropped 0 bases, with 11 bases sitting between them. CDR3 size: 14 residues. The CDR3 loop is CASSSTGSSYEQYF. Here the CDR3 DNA reads TGTGCCAGCAGCTCAACGGGAAGCTCCTACGAGCAGTACTTC.